These T cell receptor beta chains were read from a single sample in a study of Ad26.COV2.S vaccination and SARS-CoV-2 variants. The data were produced by immunoSEQ multiplex PCR, yet TCRdb's version contains in-frame clones alone and is incomplete. In the table there are approximately 420,000 clones, approximately 87% of which are singletons. This material consisted of peripheral blood, taken in a trial of Ad26.COV2.S vaccine versus placebo. These receptors originate from a person between 18 and 65 years old who received the Ad26.COV2.S COVID-19 vaccine or a placebo. The CDR3 runs from the conserved cysteine through the conserved F or W. D genes are given only for firm matches. Rows may omit the clone size; those that give it use once, few, many or a size class.

abundance,v_gene,j_gene,d_gene,CDR3aa,CDR3nt
once,TRBV9,TRBJ1-1,NA,CASSVRPEDTEAFF,TGTGCCAGCAGCGTCCGGCCGGAGGACACTGAAGCTTTCTTT
few,TRBV5-4,TRBJ1-1,TRBD1,CASSLVAGTGASAFF,TGTGCCAGCAGCTTGGTTGCTGGGACAGGGGCATCAGCTTTCTTT
NA,TRBV29-1,TRBJ1-1,NA,CSVDGFAEAFF,TGCAGCGTTGACGGTTTCGCTGAAGCTTTCTTT
NA,TRBV30,TRBJ1-2,TRBD1,CAWSKGAGGYTF,TGTGCCTGGAGTAAGGGGGCGGGAGGCTACACCTTC
NA,TRBV3-1/TRBV3-2,TRBJ2-7,TRBD1,CASSSRTGAYEQYF,TGTGCCAGCAGCTCTAGGACAGGGGCCTACGAGCAGTACTTC
NA,TRBV3-1/TRBV3-2,TRBJ2-5,NA,CASSLPVPETQYF,TGTGCCAGCAGCCTGCCCGTTCCAGAGACCCAGTACTTC
NA,TRBV12-3/TRBV12-4,TRBJ2-7,NA,CASRWRSSYEQYF,TGTGCCTCCCGGTGGAGGAGCTCCTACGAGCAGTACTTC
NA,TRBV9,TRBJ2-7,TRBD2,CASSVDPSGGREQYF,TGTGCCAGCAGCGTAGATCCTAGCGGGGGGAGAGAGCAGTACTTC
NA,TRBV7-2,TRBJ2-7,TRBD1,CASSREGVGTGAVYEQYF,TGTGCCAGCAGCCGTGAGGGAGTTGGAACAGGGGCCGTCTACGAGCAGTACTTC
NA,TRBV4-3,TRBJ1-5,NA,CASSQDRGAPGNQPQHF,TGCGCCAGCAGCCAAGATAGGGGGGCCCCCGGCAATCAGCCCCAGCATTTT
NA,TRBV12-3/TRBV12-4,TRBJ2-2,NA,CASSSEAGELFF,TGTGCCAGCAGTTCCGAGGCCGGGGAGCTGTTTTTT
NA,TRBV9,TRBJ1-3,NA,CASSVGTQFNTIYF,TGTGCCAGCAGCGTAGGAACCCAATTCAACACCATATATTTT
NA,TRBV28,TRBJ2-1,NA,CASSFRGMVMYNEQFF,TGTGCCAGCAGTTTCCGCGGGATGGTTATGTACAATGAGCAGTTCTTC
NA,TRBV5-4,TRBJ2-3,TRBD1,CASSIPLSGTGTDTQYF,TGTGCCAGCAGCATCCCCCTCTCCGGGACAGGCACAGATACGCAGTATTTT
NA,TRBV4-1,TRBJ1-1,NA,CASSQLTATNTEAFF,TGCGCCAGCAGCCAACTTACAGCCACGAACACTGAAGCTTTCTTT
NA,TRBV5-1,TRBJ1-3,NA,CASRGGNTIYF,TGCGCCAGCAGGGGTGGAAACACCATATATTTT